These T cell receptor beta chains were read from a single sample in a study of OX40 agonist ivuxolimab in advanced cancers. The repertoire was sequenced with immunoSEQ multiplex PCR; TCRdb's copy has only in-frame clones and lacks some. The sample lists approximately 18,000 clones, approximately 81% seen once, with 20% to 30% in the top ten. The input for sequencing was CD4+ or CD8+ T cells sorted from blood, taken in a trial of the OX40 agonist ivuxolimab. The receptors come from an adult with an advanced solid tumor such as melanoma, head and neck, liver or kidney cancer. Both conserved end residues are part of each CDR3. Each record gives: clone size, J gene, V gene, CDR3 length, D gene, CDR3 DNA, CDR3 protein. A D gene is named only where the DNA matches it firmly. Not all rows give a size; the values are once, few, many and, for expanded clones, a class.

clone size: .; J gene: TRBJ2-1; V gene: TRBV4-1; CDR3 length: 16; D gene: TRBD2; CDR3 DNA: TGCGCCAGCAGCCAAACGGGGGGGCTTGCCTACAATGAGCAGTTCTTC; CDR3 protein: CASSQTGGLAYNEQFF
clone size: .; J gene: TRBJ2-3; V gene: TRBV6-4; CDR3 length: 15; D gene: TRBD1; CDR3 DNA: TGTGCCAGCAGTGTTGCGACAGGGACCCCAGATACGCAGTATTTT; CDR3 protein: CASSVATGTPDTQYF
clone size: .; J gene: TRBJ2-2; V gene: TRBV2; CDR3 length: 17; D gene: TRBD2; CDR3 DNA: TGTGCCAGCAGGGGGGCCATAGCGGGAGATCGCACCGGGGAGCTGTTTTTT; CDR3 protein: CASRGAIAGDRTGELFF
clone size: .; J gene: TRBJ2-5; V gene: TRBV9; CDR3 length: 13; D gene: .; CDR3 DNA: TGTGCCAGCAGCCCCCATGTGGGGAAGACCCAGTACTTC; CDR3 protein: CASSPHVGKTQYF
clone size: .; J gene: TRBJ1-2; V gene: TRBV5-1; CDR3 length: 13; D gene: .; CDR3 DNA: TGCGCCAGCAGCTTGGCGGACTTCTATGGCTACACCTTC; CDR3 protein: CASSLADFYGYTF
clone size: .; J gene: TRBJ2-7; V gene: TRBV6-5; CDR3 length: 15; D gene: .; CDR3 DNA: TGTGCCAGCAGTCCCACCGGGGGCGCGGGCTACGAGCAGTACTTC; CDR3 protein: CASSPTGGAGYEQYF
clone size: .; J gene: TRBJ2-7; V gene: TRBV13; CDR3 length: 15; D gene: TRBD1; CDR3 DNA: TGTGCCAGCAGCCCCGACAGGGGAAGCTCCTACGAGCAGTACTTC; CDR3 protein: CASSPDRGSSYEQYF
clone size: .; J gene: TRBJ1-2; V gene: TRBV29-1; CDR3 length: 11; D gene: .; CDR3 DNA: TGCAGCGGGAAGGTCCTCTATGGCTACACCTTC; CDR3 protein: CSGKVLYGYTF
clone size: .; J gene: TRBJ1-5; V gene: TRBV13; CDR3 length: 14; D gene: .; CDR3 DNA: TGTGCCAGCAGCCCCAGGGGAGGCAATCAGCCCCAGCATTTT; CDR3 protein: CASSPRGGNQPQHF
clone size: .; J gene: TRBJ2-3; V gene: TRBV9; CDR3 length: 12; D gene: .; CDR3 DNA: TGTGCCAGCAGCGTTCTCACAGATACGCAGTATTTT; CDR3 protein: CASSVLTDTQYF
clone size: .; J gene: TRBJ2-7; V gene: TRBV27; CDR3 length: 13; D gene: .; CDR3 DNA: TGTGCCAGCCTCAAGGAGGGGGGGTACGAGCAGTACTTC; CDR3 protein: CASLKEGGYEQYF
clone size: once; J gene: TRBJ1-1; V gene: TRBV29-1; CDR3 length: 14; D gene: TRBD1; CDR3 DNA: TGCAGCGTAGAAGGGGGACAGGGGCGTACTGAAGCTTTCTTT; CDR3 protein: CSVEGGQGRTEAFF
clone size: few; J gene: TRBJ1-1; V gene: TRBV5-6; CDR3 length: 13; D gene: .; CDR3 DNA: TGTGCCAGCAGCTTGGGGACACACACTGAAGCTTTCTTT; CDR3 protein: CASSLGTHTEAFF
clone size: once; J gene: TRBJ2-4; V gene: TRBV18; CDR3 length: 14; D gene: .; CDR3 DNA: TGTGCCAGCTCACCAATACAGGGCGGGAACATTCAGTACTTC; CDR3 protein: CASSPIQGGNIQYF
clone size: .; J gene: TRBJ2-1; V gene: TRBV10-1; CDR3 length: 15; D gene: TRBD2; CDR3 DNA: TGCGCCAGCAGTAACATAGCGGGGGGCTACAATGAGCAGTTCTTC; CDR3 protein: CASSNIAGGYNEQFF
clone size: .; J gene: TRBJ2-7; V gene: TRBV6-1; CDR3 length: 14; D gene: .; CDR3 DNA: TGTGCCAGCAGTGAACGGTCACAGTACTACGAGCAGTACTTC; CDR3 protein: CASSERSQYYEQYF
clone size: few; J gene: TRBJ1-1; V gene: TRBV30; CDR3 length: 12; D gene: .; CDR3 DNA: TGTGCCTGGACTCGGATGGGCGCTGAAGCTTTCTTT; CDR3 protein: CAWTRMGAEAFF
clone size: .; J gene: TRBJ2-2; V gene: TRBV4-1; CDR3 length: 15; D gene: .; CDR3 DNA: TGCGCCAGCTTCTCAGAGCGAGAGGGGACCGGGGAGCTGTTTTTT; CDR3 protein: CASFSEREGTGELFF
clone size: .; J gene: TRBJ2-6; V gene: TRBV6-5; CDR3 length: 12; D gene: .; CDR3 DNA: TGTGCCAGGAACTCTGGGGCCAACGTCCTGACTTTC; CDR3 protein: CARNSGANVLTF
clone size: few; J gene: TRBJ2-7; V gene: TRBV10-1; CDR3 length: 14; D gene: TRBD2; CDR3 DNA: TGCGCCAGCAGTGAGGCGGGAGTTCCCTACGAGCAGTACTTC; CDR3 protein: CASSEAGVPYEQYF
clone size: .; J gene: TRBJ2-5; V gene: TRBV5-6; CDR3 length: 18; D gene: .; CDR3 DNA: TGTGCCAGCAGCTTGGATTTCCCTTTTGATCAGAATCAAGAGACCCAGTACTTC; CDR3 protein: CASSLDFPFDQNQETQYF
clone size: .; J gene: TRBJ1-1; V gene: TRBV25-1; CDR3 length: 14; D gene: .; CDR3 DNA: TGTGCCAGCAGTGCCCGCGAGGGATTGGGAGAAGCTTTCTTT; CDR3 protein: CASSAREGLGEAFF
clone size: .; J gene: TRBJ2-7; V gene: TRBV27; CDR3 length: 12; D gene: .; CDR3 DNA: TGTGCCAGCAGCCGAGGGACTTACGAGCAGTACTTC; CDR3 protein: CASSRGTYEQYF
clone size: .; J gene: TRBJ2-1; V gene: TRBV27; CDR3 length: 17; D gene: TRBD2; CDR3 DNA: TGTGCCAGCAGTTTACAGAGCGGGGGGGGCCCCTACAATGAGCAGTTCTTC; CDR3 protein: CASSLQSGGGPYNEQFF
clone size: .; J gene: TRBJ1-1; V gene: TRBV7-3; CDR3 length: 14; D gene: .; CDR3 DNA: TGTGCCAGCAGCTTAGAGGGGGTTGGCGCTGAAGCTTTCTTT; CDR3 protein: CASSLEGVGAEAFF
clone size: .; J gene: TRBJ2-3; V gene: TRBV19; CDR3 length: 16; D gene: .; CDR3 DNA: TGTGCCAGCCAAACTCTAGCTAACTCTGGCACAGATACGCAGTATTTT; CDR3 protein: CASQTLANSGTDTQYF
clone size: once; J gene: TRBJ1-1; V gene: TRBV9; CDR3 length: 14; D gene: .; CDR3 DNA: TGTGCCAGCAGCGTAGAACCGGAGAACACTGAAGCTTTCTTT; CDR3 protein: CASSVEPENTEAFF
clone size: .; J gene: TRBJ2-2; V gene: TRBV6-5; CDR3 length: 13; D gene: .; CDR3 DNA: TGTGCCAGCAGTTACTCACGGGCCGGGGAGCTGTTTTTT; CDR3 protein: CASSYSRAGELFF
clone size: .; J gene: TRBJ2-6; V gene: TRBV19; CDR3 length: 15; D gene: .; CDR3 DNA: TGTGCCAGTAGTATGTGGGGGAATGGGGCCAACGTCCTGACTTTC; CDR3 protein: CASSMWGNGANVLTF
clone size: .; J gene: TRBJ1-1; V gene: TRBV11-2; CDR3 length: 13; D gene: .; CDR3 DNA: TGTGCCAGCAGCTTAGGGACTGGCACTGAAGCTTTCTTT; CDR3 protein: CASSLGTGTEAFF
clone size: .; J gene: TRBJ2-2; V gene: TRBV29-1; CDR3 length: 15; D gene: .; CDR3 DNA: TGCAGCGTTCTTGGGGGCCCTACGAACACCGGGGAGCTGTTTTTT; CDR3 protein: CSVLGGPTNTGELFF
clone size: once; J gene: TRBJ1-1; V gene: TRBV7-2; CDR3 length: 15; D gene: .; CDR3 DNA: TGTGCCAGCAGCGAAAACAGTAGGATTTACACTGAAGCTTTCTTT; CDR3 protein: CASSENSRIYTEAFF
clone size: .; J gene: TRBJ2-7; V gene: TRBV30; CDR3 length: 12; D gene: .; CDR3 DNA: TGTGCCCTGAAGACGGGGTCCTACGAGCAGTACTTC; CDR3 protein: CALKTGSYEQYF
clone size: .; J gene: TRBJ1-4; V gene: TRBV28; CDR3 length: 15; D gene: .; CDR3 DNA: TGTGCCAGCAGTCTGGACAAGGCGGGAGCTGAAAAACTGTTTTTT; CDR3 protein: CASSLDKAGAEKLFF
clone size: .; J gene: TRBJ1-1; V gene: TRBV7-8; CDR3 length: 14; D gene: .; CDR3 DNA: TGTGCCAGCAGCTTGGGGGGGATGAACACTGAAGCTTTCTTT; CDR3 protein: CASSLGGMNTEAFF
clone size: .; J gene: TRBJ2-4; V gene: TRBV4-1; CDR3 length: 16; D gene: .; CDR3 DNA: TGCGCCAGCAGCCAAGATAACCCCCGCTCCAAAAACATTCAGTACTTC; CDR3 protein: CASSQDNPRSKNIQYF
clone size: once; J gene: TRBJ2-1; V gene: TRBV2; CDR3 length: 17; D gene: TRBD2; CDR3 DNA: TGTGCCAGCAGTGATCCCCTAGCGGGAGAAAACTACAATGAGCAGTTCTTC; CDR3 protein: CASSDPLAGENYNEQFF
clone size: .; J gene: TRBJ2-7; V gene: TRBV19; CDR3 length: 15; D gene: TRBD2; CDR3 DNA: TGTGCCAGTAGTGTAGGACTAGCAGAAACCTACGAGCAGTACTTC; CDR3 protein: CASSVGLAETYEQYF
clone size: .; J gene: TRBJ2-5; V gene: TRBV4-2; CDR3 length: 18; D gene: TRBD1; CDR3 DNA: TGTGCCAGCAGCCGTCTCCCCCACTCCGGACAGGGACAAGAGACCCAGTACTTC; CDR3 protein: CASSRLPHSGQGQETQYF
clone size: .; J gene: TRBJ1-6; V gene: TRBV5-1; CDR3 length: 17; D gene: TRBD1; CDR3 DNA: TGCGCCAGCAGCTTGGGGCCTCCCGGGACAGTGAATTCACCCCTCCACTTT; CDR3 protein: CASSLGPPGTVNSPLHF
clone size: .; J gene: TRBJ2-1; V gene: TRBV9; CDR3 length: 15; D gene: TRBD2; CDR3 DNA: TGTGCCAGCAGCGGAGCGGGGGGTGGTTTCAATGAGCAGTTCTTC; CDR3 protein: CASSGAGGGFNEQFF